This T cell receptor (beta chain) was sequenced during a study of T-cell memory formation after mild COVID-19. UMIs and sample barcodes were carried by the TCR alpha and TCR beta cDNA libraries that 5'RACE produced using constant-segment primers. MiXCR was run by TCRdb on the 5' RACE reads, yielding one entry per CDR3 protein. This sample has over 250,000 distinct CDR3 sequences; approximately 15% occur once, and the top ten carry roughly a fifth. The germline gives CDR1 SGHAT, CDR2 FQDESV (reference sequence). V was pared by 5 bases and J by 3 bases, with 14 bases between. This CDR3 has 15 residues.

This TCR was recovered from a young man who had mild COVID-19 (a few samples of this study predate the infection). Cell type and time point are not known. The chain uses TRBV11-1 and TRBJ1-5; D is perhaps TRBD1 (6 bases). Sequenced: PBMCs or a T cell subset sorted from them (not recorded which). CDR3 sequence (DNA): TGTGCCAGCAGCAACGGACAGAACCTCAATCAGCCCCAGCATTTT. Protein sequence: CASSNGQNLNQPQHF.